This T cell receptor beta chain is drawn from a study of OX40 agonist ivuxolimab in advanced cancers. The study, taken as a whole, reports: Averaging showed that CD8+ T cells had more expanded clones than CD4+ did.

Measured with immunoSEQ multiplex PCR; TCRdb has only the in-frame clones, and not every one. The table lists about 84,000 clones, 75% to 95% of them singletons. There are 12 residues in the CDR3. Germline CDR1 is SGHRS and CDR2 is YFSETQ. Trimming shortened V by 0 bases and J by 5 bases, and 6 bases separated the two germline ends. To note about this clone: Its antigen is not known.

The sequences come from CD4+ or CD8+ T cells sorted from blood, collected in a trial of the OX40 agonist ivuxolimab. The chain combines TRBV5-1 with TRBJ2-7, with D hard to call. The clonotype was recovered from an adult with an advanced solid tumor such as melanoma, head and neck, liver or kidney cancer. The CDR3 DNA sequence: TGCGCCAGCAGCTTGGCCCGGCACGAGCAGTACTTC. Protein: CASSLARHEQYF.